These 10 T cell receptor beta chains came from one sample sequenced in a study of blood T cell repertoires in COVID-19. TCRdb's table, derived via immunoSEQ multiplex PCR, lists solely in-frame clones and lacks some. The repertoire holds over 50,000 clones, about nine tenths seen once, with 6.5% in the top ten. The sample comprised peripheral blood. These receptors were taken from a man in his fifties with active COVID-19.

This chain links TRBV12-3 or TRBV12-4 with TRBJ2-3; D ambiguous. Trimming stripped 3 bases from V and 5 bases from J, with 3 bases between. CDR3 length: 11 amino acids. The CDR3, as DNA: TGTGCCAGCAGTTTCAAAGATACGCAGTATTTT. Its protein is CASSFKDTQYF.

This chain joins TRBV30 and TRBJ2-3, with 8 positions matching TRBD2. V shed 0 bases and J 0 bases; nucleotides not matched to a gene: 2. This CDR3 contains 15 residues. Germline V gene sequence: CDR1 GTSNPN, CDR2 SVGIG (reference sequence). The CDR3, as DNA: TGTGCCTGGAGTGTCCCTAGCGGGAGCACAGATACGCAGTATTTT. Protein product: CAWSVPSGSTDTQYF.

The gene calls are TRBV18 and TRBJ1-6; the D gene is possibly TRBD1 (6 bases). The CDR3 covers 15 residues. V was shortened by 3 bases and J by 6 bases, with 12 bases between the two germline ends. Looked up from germline, CDR1 is KGHSH and CDR2 is LQKENI. CDR3 loop: CASSPTAGVNSPLHF. The CDR3 nucleotides read TGTGCCAGCTCACCCACGGCAGGGGTTAATTCACCCCTCCACTTT.

The gene calls are TRBV30 and TRBJ2-7; TRBD1 matches 8 bases. The V gene's germline CDR1 is GTSNPN and CDR2 SVGIG (reference sequence). The CDR3 totals 14 residues. The V gene end was trimmed by 5 bases and the J gene end by 1 base; junction bases not matched to a gene: 7. The DNA for the CDR3 is TGTGCCTGGGCGCGGCAGGGGGCTTCCTACGAGCAGTACTTC. It specifies CAWARQGASYEQYF.

V and J are TRBV19 and TRBJ2-7, with D unresolved. Germline V gene data show CDR1 as LNHDA and CDR2 as SQIVND (reference sequence). This CDR3 region has 13 residues. Trimming took 3 bases from V and 6 from J, leaving 12 bases between them. CDR3 in DNA: TGTGCCAGTAGTATCAGACTCTTGTTCGAGCAGTACTTC. Translation: CASSIRLLFEQYF. The entire variable domain, with the rest obtained from reference TRBV19 and TRBJ2-7, is as follows: DGGITQSPKYLFRKEGQNVTLSCEQNLNHDAMYWYRQDPGQGLRLIYYSQIVNDFQKGDIAEGYSVSREKKESFPLTVTSAQKNPTAFYLCASSIRLLFEQYFGPGTRLTVT.

This rearrangement joins TRBV5-1 to TRBJ2-2, with D perhaps matching TRBD1 (6 bases). Germline V CDR1 and CDR2: SGHRS, YFSETQ. V lost 6 bases and J lost 7, with 13 bases in between. This CDR3 contains 13 residues. CDR3 region: CASMIQGSGELFF. CDR3 nucleotide sequence: TGCGCCAGCATGATTCAGGGGAGCGGGGAGCTGTTTTTT. Complete variable domain (other parts from reference TRBV5-1 and TRBJ2-2): KAGVTQTPRYLIKTRGQQVTLSCSPISGHRSVSWYQQTPGQGLQFLFEYFSETQRNKGNFPGRFSGRQFSNSRSEMNVSTLELGDSALYLCASMIQGSGELFFGEGSRLTVL.

The chain carries TRBV5-4 and TRBJ2-7; D possibly corresponds to TRBD1 (6 bases). Germline V gene sequence: CDR1 SGHNT, CDR2 YYREEE (reference sequence). Trimming removed 2 bases from V and 3 bases from J, with 12 bases in between. This CDR3 is 14 amino acids long. In DNA, the CDR3 is TGTGCCAGCAGCTTCATGGGACATGACTACGAGCAGTACTTC. It is translated as CASSFMGHDYEQYF.

The genes are TRBV6-1 and TRBJ2-5, with a weak D call TRBD1 (5 bases). The CDR3 runs 16 residues. V was cut by 1 base and J by 0 bases, with 12 bases left in between. Germline assignment: CDR1 MNHNS and CDR2 SASEGT. CDR3 in DNA: TGTGCCAGCAGTGAAGTGGGGCTGGGGTACCAAGAGACCCAGTACTTC. Translated: CASSEVGLGYQETQYF.

V and J are TRBV7-9 and TRBJ2-7, with 9 bases identical to TRBD1. V lost 5 bases, J lost 4 bases, and 6 bases stayed unmatched. Germline CDR1 and CDR2: SEHNR and FQNEAQ (reference sequence). The CDR3 runs 14 residues. CDR3 coding DNA: TGTGCCAGCAGCCTTGGGACAGGGTCATACGAGCAGTACTTC. Translation: CASSLGTGSYEQYF. Using reference TRBV7-9 and TRBJ2-7 for the parts outside the CDR3, the full variable domain is DTGVSQNPRHKITKRGQNVTFRCDPISEHNRLYWYRQTLGQGPEFLTYFQNEAQLEKSRLLSDRFSAERPKGSFSTLEIQRTEQGDSAMYLCASSLGTGSYEQYFGPGTRLTVT.

This clone was detected only once. V usage is TRBV12-3 or TRBV12-4 and J usage is TRBJ1-1; 7 bases map to TRBD1. V shed 9 bases, J shed 2 bases, and the junction held 6 bases outside the gene matches. CDR3 length: 13 residues. The CDR3 region has the DNA TGTGCCAGACAGGGGTGGGAAAACACTGAAGCTTTCTTT. Its protein product is CARQGWENTEAFF.